This record concerns one T cell receptor (beta chain) sequence. Its antigen is undetermined. Generated by immunoSEQ multiplex PCR, the TCRdb table keeps only in-frame clones and is missing some. The sample yields 130,000 or so clones, roughly 80% seen once. This CDR3 region has 12 residues. V lost 7 bases to trimming and J lost 3 bases; unmatched junction nucleotides: 2. The germline CDR1 and CDR2 sequences are SGHRS and YFSETQ. This entry is derived from a study of cytotoxic CD8 clonotypes in ibrutinib-treated CLL. Study background: The subjects consisted of some 12 relapsed/refractory and some 14 treatment-naive individuals, with around 17 IGHV unmutated.

The study's findings and limits: The study found public clonotypes uncommon, contracting or stable on treatment. At ibrutinib response, clonality increased, and at progression it declined back toward baseline.

The chain recombines TRBV5-1 with TRBJ1-1; 8 nucleotides match TRBD1. The source was PBMCs, collected after 12 months of ibrutinib treatment. This TCR derives from a human donor with chronic lymphocytic leukemia. The CDR3 loop is CASQGAYTEAFF. CDR3 DNA sequence: TGCGCCAGCCAGGGGGCCTACACTGAAGCTTTCTTT. Using reference TRBV5-1 and TRBJ1-1 for the parts outside the CDR3, the full variable domain is KAGVTQTPRYLIKTRGQQVTLSCSPISGHRSVSWYQQTPGQGLQFLFEYFSETQRNKGNFPGRFSGRQFSNSRSEMNVSTLELGDSALYLCASQGAYTEAFFGQGTRLTVV.